This TCR beta chain is from a study of liver allograft versus peripheral blood T cells. The wider study: Liver transplant recipients had T cell receptor repertoires compared between transplanted liver and peripheral blood. Findings of the study overall: Differences were reported between the T cell receptor repertoires inside liver allografts and those that were detected in peripheral blood.

CDR3 length: 15 amino acids. V was cut by 0 bases and J by 0 bases, with 8 bases left in between. Germline CDR1 reads MNHEY; CDR2 reads SVGAGI. By share, this clonotype ranks as medium-sized. What it recognizes is unknown. TCRdb called the reads again in MiXCR, with one record for every CDR3 protein. The table includes about 7,800 distinct CDR3 sequences, under 20% detected once. The chain couples TRBV6-5 to TRBJ1-1; possible D gene TRBD1, 5 bases. The receptor comes from a human patient who had a liver transplant. Some T cells may be provided by the graft donor. The CDR3 loop reads CASSYSGTVNTEAFF. CDR3 nucleotide sequence: TGTGCCAGCAGTTACTCGGGGACGGTGAACACTGAAGCTTTCTTT.